Below, 5 T cell receptor beta chains from the same sample are listed, as sequenced in a study of molecular identifiers for immune sequencing clone quantification. Via MiXCR, TCRdb re-called the PCR reads, giving one row per CDR3 protein. The sample records around 460,000 distinct CDR3 sequences, under 30% being singletons. The sequenced sample consisted of naive CD8+ T cells from blood, with Jurkat cell RNA spiked in. Subset in this sample: FACS-sorted CD8+CD4-CCR7+CD45RA+ naive T cells. These receptors were obtained from a human donor in good health. Some libraries in this study had Jurkat cell RNA spiked in.

Ten or more counts support this clonotype. This rearrangement joins TRBV5-8 to TRBJ2-7, with TRBD1 identical over 8 bases. J gave up 3 bases and V 3 bases, and 8 bases lay outside the gene matches. Germline CDR1 and CDR2: SGHTS and YDEGEE. The CDR3 spans 15 residues. CDR3 amino acids: CASSYGRDRYYEQYF. CDR3 nucleotides: TGTGCCAGCAGCTATGGAAGGGACAGGTACTACGAGCAGTACTTC.

Note on this clonotype: Since no conserved phenylalanine or tryptophan closes the CDR3, a read error is the likely cause. This chain uses TRBV5-6 with TRBJ1-1, with 7 bases lining up with TRBD1. The CDR3 covers 14 residues. Per the germline V gene, CDR1 is SGHDT and CDR2 is YYEEEE. V shed 9 bases and J 9 bases; nucleotides not matched to a gene: 17. CDR3: CATSSGTASKKAFL. CDR3 nucleotide sequence: TGTGCCACTTCCTCGGGGACAGCGAGTAAAAAAGCTTTCTTA.

The CDR3, as DNA: TGTGCCAGCAGCGGCGGGGACAGCCAAGAGACCCAGTACTTC. It specifies CASSGGDSQETQYF. This rearrangement joins TRBV9 to TRBJ2-5; perhaps TRBD1 as D (7 bases). The CDR3 sequence is 14 residues long. Trimming took off 3 bases at V and 1 base at J, with 10 bases between the two ends. Germline lookup yields CDR1 SGDLS and CDR2 YYNGEE.

This clonotype was observed many times. J is TRBJ2-7 and V is TRBV21-1; TRBD2, the table's D call, lacks a check against the DNA. TRBV21-1 is a recognized pseudogene. The CDR3 totals 18 residues. The CDR3 here is CASSKRPGLAGSSYEQYF. The CDR3 DNA follows: TGTGCCAGCAGCAAACGCCCCGGACTAGCGGGGAGCTCCTACGAGCAGTACTTC.

This clonotype was observed a handful of times. The J gene is TRBJ2-1, the V gene TRBV12-3 or TRBV12-4; 7 positions agree with TRBD2. The CDR3 spans 12 residues. Germline trimming cut 5 bases from V and 12 bases from J; bases unmatched to any gene: 7. For the CDR3, the DNA is TGTGCCAGCAGTCTAACTAGCGTTGGGCAGTTCTTC. Its protein is CASSLTSVGQFF.